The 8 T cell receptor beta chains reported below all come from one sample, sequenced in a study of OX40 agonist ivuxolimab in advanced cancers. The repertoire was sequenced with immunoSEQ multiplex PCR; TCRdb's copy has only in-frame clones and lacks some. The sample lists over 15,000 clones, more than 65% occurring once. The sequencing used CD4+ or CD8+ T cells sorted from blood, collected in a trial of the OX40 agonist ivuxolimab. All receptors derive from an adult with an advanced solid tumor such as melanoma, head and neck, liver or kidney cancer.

This CDR3 reads CASSIAGQGILRSGNQPQHF. For the CDR3, the DNA is TGTGCCAGTAGTATAGCGGGACAGGGGATATTGAGGAGCGGCAATCAGCCCCAGCATTTT. This chain uses TRBV19 with TRBJ1-5; 10 nucleotides align to TRBD1. This CDR3 spans 20 amino acids. The germline gives CDR1 LNHDA, CDR2 SQIVND (reference sequence). V shed 1 base, J shed 2 bases, and the junction held 14 bases outside the gene matches.

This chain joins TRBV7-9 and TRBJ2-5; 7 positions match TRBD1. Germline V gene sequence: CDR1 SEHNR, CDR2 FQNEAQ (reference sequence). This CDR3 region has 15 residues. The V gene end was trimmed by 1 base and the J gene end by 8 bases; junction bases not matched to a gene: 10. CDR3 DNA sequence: TGTGCCAGCAGCTTAGAGGGACAGCCCTCCAGAACCCAGTACTTC. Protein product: CASSLEGQPSRTQYF.

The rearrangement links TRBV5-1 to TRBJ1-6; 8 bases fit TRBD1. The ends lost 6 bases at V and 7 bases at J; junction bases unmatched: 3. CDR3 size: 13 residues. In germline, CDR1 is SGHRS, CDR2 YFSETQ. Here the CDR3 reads CASNQGANSPLHF. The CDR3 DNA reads TGCGCCAGCAATCAGGGGGCAAATTCACCCCTCCACTTT.

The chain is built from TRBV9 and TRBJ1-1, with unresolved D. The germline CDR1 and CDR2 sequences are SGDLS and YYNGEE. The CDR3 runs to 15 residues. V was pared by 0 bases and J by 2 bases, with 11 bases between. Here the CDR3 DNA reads TGTGCCAGCAGCGTAGGGAGGGCCGGAAACACTGAAGCTTTCTTT. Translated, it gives CASSVGRAGNTEAFF.

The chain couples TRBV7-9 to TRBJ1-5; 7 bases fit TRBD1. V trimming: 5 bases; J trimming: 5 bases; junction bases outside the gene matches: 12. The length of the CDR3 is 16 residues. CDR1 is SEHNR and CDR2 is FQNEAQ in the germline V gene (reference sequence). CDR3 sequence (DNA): TGTGCCAGCAGCGACAATAGACCGACAGGGTATCAGCCCCAGCATTTT. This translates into CASSDNRPTGYQPQHF.

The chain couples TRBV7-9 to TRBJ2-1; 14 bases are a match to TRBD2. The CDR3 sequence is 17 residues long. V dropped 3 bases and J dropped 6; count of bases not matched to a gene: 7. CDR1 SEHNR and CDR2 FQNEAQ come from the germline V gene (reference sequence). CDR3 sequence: CASSFRTSGGRVNEQFF. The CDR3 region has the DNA TGTGCCAGCAGCTTCCGGACTAGCGGGGGGAGAGTCAATGAGCAGTTCTTC.

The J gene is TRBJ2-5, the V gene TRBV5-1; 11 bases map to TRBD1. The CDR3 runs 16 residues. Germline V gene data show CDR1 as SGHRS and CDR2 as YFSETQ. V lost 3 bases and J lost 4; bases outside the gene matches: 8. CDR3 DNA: TGCGCCAGCAGCTCTGGGGACAGGGGGAAAGGAGAGACCCAGTACTTC. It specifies CASSSGDRGKGETQYF.

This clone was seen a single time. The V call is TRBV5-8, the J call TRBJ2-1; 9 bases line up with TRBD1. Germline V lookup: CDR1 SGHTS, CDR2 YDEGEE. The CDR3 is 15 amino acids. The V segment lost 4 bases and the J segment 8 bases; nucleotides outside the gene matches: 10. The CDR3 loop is CASSRTGTGFDEQFF. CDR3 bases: TGTGCCAGCAGCAGAACTGGGACAGGGTTTGATGAGCAGTTCTTC.